A selection of T cell receptor beta chains follows, all from one sample in a study of T cell repertoires in cytomegalovirus infection. TCRdb fed the reads into MiXCR, producing one record per CDR3 protein. The sample records some 350,000 distinct CDR3 sequences, roughly 34% being singletons. Antigen specificity for these receptors is unknown. Sequenced material: cultured PBMCs, taken from culture after CMV antigen stimulation. The receptor source for this set is a human donor in good health (CMV status not recorded). Some clones in this sample may be carry-over from other donors' samples. CDR3s include the opening cysteine and the closing phenylalanine or tryptophan. Each record gives: V gene, CDR3 protein.

V: TRBV4-2
CDR3: CASSQVHTDSNQPQHF

V: TRBV27
CDR3: CASSSLAGGTGANVLTF

V: TRBV11-3
CDR3: CASGVLGTGNTIYF

V: TRBV7-3
CDR3: CASSLNQATEAFF

V: TRBV11-3
CDR3: CASIAGAPYNEQFF

V: TRBV12-3/TRBV12-4
CDR3: CASSSRSGSTGELFF

V: TRBV27
CDR3: CASSLGKYPSNEQFF

V: TRBV15
CDR3: CATSRDRNTEAFF

V: TRBV20-1
CDR3: CSAPLAGDGEQFF

V: TRBV7-9
CDR3: CASSPHGGGGVTEAFF

V: TRBV7-2
CDR3: CASSYQGSDNEQFF

V: TRBV24-1
CDR3: CATKPTAPEETQYF

V: TRBV19
CDR3: CASEDRSNQPQHF

V: TRBV11-3
CDR3: CASSPRLSPYTDTQYF

V: TRBV12-3/TRBV12-4
CDR3: CASGPRGPNTEAFF

V: TRBV7-2
CDR3: CASSLIRGGSTDTQYF

V: TRBV7-2
CDR3: CASSTRTSGTAGANVLTF

V: TRBV19
CDR3: CASSIGGVDYNEQFF

V: TRBV7-6
CDR3: CASSLPSGSYNEQFF

V: TRBV27
CDR3: CASSSGGVLTDTQYF

V: TRBV7-2
CDR3: CASSSRQADTQYF

V: TRBV11-3
CDR3: CASSFKDSSGTQYF

V: TRBV19
CDR3: CASSDRGSTDTQYF

V: TRBV20-1
CDR3: CSAYDITSTGELFF

V: TRBV4-1
CDR3: CASSRTGNDRFNYGYTF

V: TRBV4-1
CDR3: CASSQVPGQGVNEQFF

V: TRBV7-2
CDR3: CASSLGPDWRGQGRLRWNTEAFF

V: TRBV4-3
CDR3: CASSQFLALLKTDTYEQYF

V: TRBV6-2/TRBV6-3
CDR3: CASRPSGRTDTQYF

V: TRBV12-3/TRBV12-4
CDR3: CASSLDGIQYF

V: TRBV28
CDR3: CASSHWGTQHF

V: TRBV7-7
CDR3: CASSSGLGGGDEQFF

V: TRBV7-2
CDR3: CASSHIGNEQFF

V: TRBV28
CDR3: CASREGQGAGGYTF

V: TRBV3-1
CDR3: CASSQVFGGETQYF

V: TRBV5-4
CDR3: CASSLVGTNTEAFF

V: TRBV6-6
CDR3: CASTVGRRSTDTQYF

V: TRBV5-1
CDR3: CASRSTSGSSYEQYF

V: TRBV7-2
CDR3: CASSLSGTLAKNIQYF

V: TRBV6-8
CDR3: CASSDQGGGYKYF

V: TRBV7-9
CDR3: CASSLSSQGGNQPQHF

V: TRBV7-9
CDR3: CASSPAGGGNNEQFF

V: TRBV30
CDR3: CAWSGEQGANGANVLTF

V: TRBV28
CDR3: CASEQGAWETQYF

V: TRBV9
CDR3: CASSQSRWGYNEQFF

V: TRBV7-3
CDR3: CASRPTGGGRETQYF

V: TRBV19
CDR3: CASSIAQQETQYF